Listed below are T cell receptor beta chains from one sample, sequenced in a study of graft-versus-host responses after intestinal transplantation. Measured with immunoSEQ multiplex PCR; TCRdb has only the in-frame clones, and not every one. The sample has 60,000 to 75,000 clones; approximately 88% are singletons. These TCRs are of unknown antigen specificity. This specimen was unstimulated CD8+ T cells sorted from spleen or lymph node cells, taken before intestinal transplant. These receptors were collected from a human donor who received an intestinal transplant. Both conserved end residues are part of each CDR3. The D gene is left open where the match is weak. Only part of the rows carry a size: once, few, many, or a class if the clone is expanded.

D gene	clone size	V gene	J gene	CDR3 DNA	CDR3 protein
-	-	TRBV28	TRBJ1-5	TGTGCCAGCATGGAAAATGGAGAGCCCCAGCATTTT	CASMENGEPQHF
-	-	TRBV5-4	TRBJ2-1	TGTGCCAGCAGTCCAACGCGGGTTGTCTACAATGAGCAGTTCTTC	CASSPTRVVYNEQFF
TRBD2	medium-sized	TRBV6-1	TRBJ2-7	TGTGCCAGCGGGAGGGGTTACGAGCAGTACTTC	CASGRGYEQYF
-	-	TRBV10-3	TRBJ2-7	TGTGCCATCAGTGAGAACAGGCCCTACGAGCAGTACTTC	CAISENRPYEQYF
TRBD2	-	TRBV6-5	TRBJ2-5	TGTGCCAGCAGTGAAGGAGTAGCGGGGGAGACCCAGTACTTC	CASSEGVAGETQYF
-	-	TRBV21-1	TRBJ2-1	TGTGCCAGCAGCAAAGGGCAGGCTCGTAACCATGAGCAGTTCTTC	CASSKGQARNHEQFF
-	-	TRBV7-9	TRBJ1-1	TGTGCCAGCAGCTTAATGGAGGGCGCTGAAGCTTTCTTT	CASSLMEGAEAFF
-	-	TRBV5-5	TRBJ2-5	TGTGCCAGCAGCCCTCTCCGGGAGACCCAGTACTTC	CASSPLRETQYF
TRBD1	-	TRBV11-2	TRBJ2-7	TGTGCCAGCAGCTTAGGGTTCGGGACAGACTTACCGGAATACTACGAGCAGTACTTC	CASSLGFGTDLPEYYEQYF
TRBD1	-	TRBV10-3	TRBJ1-1	TGTGCCATCAGAGCAGGGACAGAAGAAGCTTTCTTT	CAIRAGTEEAFF
-	-	TRBV2	TRBJ2-7	TGTGCCAGCACCCCCGACTCCCGGGACTGGATCTACGAGCAGTACTTC	CASTPDSRDWIYEQYF
TRBD2	once	TRBV6-5	TRBJ2-5	TGTGCCAGCAGTTACTTCAGCGGGAGTGAGACCCAGTACTTC	CASSYFSGSETQYF
TRBD1	-	TRBV27	TRBJ1-6	TGTGCCAGCCGATGGGACAGCTCCTATAATTCACCCCTCCACTTT	CASRWDSSYNSPLHF
-	-	TRBV27	TRBJ2-3	TGTGCCAGCAGCCTTACAGATACGCAGTATTTT	CASSLTDTQYF
TRBD1	once	TRBV5-6	TRBJ2-7	TGTGCCATGCGATCCGGGACAGGGAGTTTCTACGAGCAGTACTTC	CAMRSGTGSFYEQYF
TRBD2	-	TRBV6-5	TRBJ2-7	TGTGCCAGCAGCCTAGGACTAGCGGGAGGATCCGAGCAGTACTTC	CASSLGLAGGSEQYF
TRBD1	-	TRBV4-1	TRBJ2-7	TGCGCCAGCAGCCCTCAGACAGGGGCATACGAAGAGCAGTACTTC	CASSPQTGAYEEQYF
-	-	TRBV19	TRBJ2-1	TGTGCCAGTAGTAGATGGCCCCCCGACAATGAGCAGTTCTTC	CASSRWPPDNEQFF